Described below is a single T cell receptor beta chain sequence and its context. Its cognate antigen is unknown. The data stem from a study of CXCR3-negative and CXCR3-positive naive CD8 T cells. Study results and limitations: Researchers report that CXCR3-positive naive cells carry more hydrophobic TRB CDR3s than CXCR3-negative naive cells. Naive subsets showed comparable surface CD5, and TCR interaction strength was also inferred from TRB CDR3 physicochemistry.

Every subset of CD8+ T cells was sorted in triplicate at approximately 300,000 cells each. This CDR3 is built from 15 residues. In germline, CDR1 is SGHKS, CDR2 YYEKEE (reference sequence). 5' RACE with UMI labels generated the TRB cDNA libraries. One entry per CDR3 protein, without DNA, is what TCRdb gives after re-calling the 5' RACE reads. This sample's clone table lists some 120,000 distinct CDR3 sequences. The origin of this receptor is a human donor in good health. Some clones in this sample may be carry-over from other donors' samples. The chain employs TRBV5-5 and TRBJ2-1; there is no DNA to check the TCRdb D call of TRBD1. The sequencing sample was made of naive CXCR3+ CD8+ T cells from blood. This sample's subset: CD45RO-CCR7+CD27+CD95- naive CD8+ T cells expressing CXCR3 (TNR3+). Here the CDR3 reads CASSLALAPHIGQFF.